Given below is one TCR beta chain in context. The antigen remains unidentified. The CDR3 has 14 amino acids. Per the germline V gene, CDR1 is ENHRY and CDR2 is SYGVKD. A split of CD4+ cells into CD45RA+ naive and CD45RA-negative memory subsets was performed. The sample belongs to a study of shared clonotypes between healthy human individuals. The study, taken as a whole, reports: Clonotype sharing across several donors was observed for roughly 5% of naive CD4 clonotypes.

Using immunoSEQ multiplex PCR, the repertoire was profiled, and TCRdb retains in-frame clones only, with some absent. The repertoire holds approximately 2.3 million clones, with 90% to 95% as singletons. Sequencing was performed on naive CD4+ T cells from PBMCs. The subset denotes: CD45RA+ positively selected. The clonotype comes from a man younger than 35 in good health. Some clones in this sample may be carry-over from other donors' samples. The V call is TRBV10-3, the J call TRBJ1-1; D unclear. The CDR3 DNA is TGTGCTTCATCGGCAGCGGCGGTGGACACTGAAGCTTTCTTT. Translation gives CASSAAAVDTEAFF.